This TCR beta chain was obtained from a study of identical twins. The study, taken as a whole, reports: Researchers reported excess low generation probability among twin-shared out-of-frame alpha sequences. Invariant MAIT and iNKT cells may have partly biased zero-insertion analyses.

Among all donors, each was a healthy Caucasian. There are a few counts of this clonotype. What it binds is not known. TCRdb analysed the 5' RACE reads with MiXCR anew, one entry per CDR3 protein. The table shows roughly 750,000 distinct CDR3 sequences, with about 20% occurring only once. The same data also contributed to another study, on T cells expressing NK-cell markers. That report notes: There were several donors in whom these clonotypes also led the CD3+CD56-NKG2C+ fraction.

The source of this sequence is a woman aged 18-29 years in good health. Sequences were obtained from PBMCs.

This chain's CDR3 is CASSYGDSYEQYF. The CDR3 nucleotides read TGTGCCAGCAGCTACGGGGACTCCTACGAGCAGTACTTC. V gene TRBV7-8 combines with J gene TRBJ2-7; maybe TRBD2 (5 bases). Trimming removed 4 bases from V and 0 bases from J, with 7 bases in between. The CDR3 extends over 13 amino acids. The germline V gene encodes CDR1 SGHVS and CDR2 FQNEAQ.